These 10 T cell receptor beta chains originate from one sample sequenced in a study of human T cells and chemical hapten exposure. One entry per CDR3 protein, called by TCRdb with MiXCR from the RACE reads. The sample lists about 94,000 distinct CDR3 sequences; over 7.5% were seen once. As to time point: patch test 2, 6 weeks after DPC sensitization. The treatment denotes: therapeutic diphenylcyclopropenone sensitization with weekly scalp DPC. This specimen consisted of whole blood, obtained in connection with sensitization to the hapten diphenylcyclopropenone (DPC). These TCRs come from a woman aged 40 to 55 with alopecia areata. Some clones in this sample may be carry-over from other donors' samples.

This clonotype was observed at least ten times. The V call is TRBV6-5, the J call TRBJ1-1, with D uncertain. The CDR3 consists of 14 residues. Trimming left V 2 bases short and J 0 bases short, with 7 bases between. Germline V gene sequence: CDR1 MNHEY, CDR2 SVGAGI. The CDR3 nucleotides are TGTGCCAGCAGTTACCCGGGTTTGAACACTGAAGCTTTCTTT. Translated: CASSYPGLNTEAFF.

The chain employs TRBV5-1 and TRBJ1-1; TRBD1 is a possible D gene (5 bases). Trimming left V 1 base short and J 0 bases short, with 10 bases between. CDR1 and CDR2 (germline): SGHRS, YFSETQ. CDR3 length: 15 residues. The CDR3 DNA reads as TGCGCCAGCAGCTTGAACCAGGGCCTGAACACTGAAGCTTTCTTT. It yields the protein CASSLNQGLNTEAFF. Full variable domain (rest looked up from reference TRBV5-1 and TRBJ1-1): KAGVTQTPRYLIKTRGQQVTLSCSPISGHRSVSWYQQTPGQGLQFLFEYFSETQRNKGNFPGRFSGRQFSNSRSEMNVSTLELGDSALYLCASSLNQGLNTEAFFGQGTRLTVV.

Many counts were recorded for this clonotype. This rearrangement joins TRBV19 to TRBJ2-4; D is possibly TRBD2 (6 bases). The CDR3 has 15 amino acids. Looked up from germline, CDR1 is LNHDA and CDR2 is SQIVND (reference sequence). V lost 1 base to trimming and J lost 6 bases, with 13 bases between them. DNA for the CDR3: TGTGCCAGTAGTATAGGCGTGGGACTTCTAAACATTCAGTACTTC. Protein sequence: CASSIGVGLLNIQYF.

The CDR3 reads CASSNEGSPLHF. In nucleotides, the CDR3 is TGTGCCAGCAGCAACGAGGGGTCACCCCTCCACTTT. This chain connects TRBV7-6 to TRBJ1-6; TRBD1 is a possible D gene (5 bases). Trimming removed 5 bases from V and 10 bases from J, with 9 bases in between. Germline CDR1 and CDR2: SGHVS and FNYEAQ. CDR3 size: 12 residues.

This clonotype was observed a few times. The CDR3 DNA reads TGTGCCAGTAGTTTAGCGGGAGAGACCTACGAGCAGTACTTC. It is translated as CASSLAGETYEQYF. J is TRBJ2-7 and V is TRBV19, with 9 bases lining up with TRBD2. The CDR3 is 14 residues long. Germline V lookup: CDR1 LNHDA, CDR2 SQIVND (reference sequence). V dropped 5 bases and J dropped 2; count of bases not matched to a gene: 4.

The rearrangement links TRBV7-6 to TRBJ1-4; the D gene is possibly TRBD1 (5 bases). Trimming removed 0 bases from V and 7 bases from J, with 15 bases in between. Germline-derived CDR1 and CDR2 are SGHVS and FNYEAQ. The CDR3 is 16 residues long. Here the CDR3 reads CASSLAAGSGGEKLFF. Here the CDR3 DNA reads TGTGCCAGCAGCTTAGCTGCAGGGTCCGGCGGTGAAAAACTGTTTTTT. Full variable domain (rest looked up from reference TRBV7-6 and TRBJ1-4): GAGVSQSPRYKVTKRGQDVALRCDPISGHVSLYWYRQALGQGPEFLTYFNYEAQQDKSGLPNDRFSAERPEGSISTLTIQRTEQRDSAMYRCASSLAAGSGGEKLFFGSGTQLSVL.

This clonotype turned up a few times. The chain is built from TRBV7-2 and TRBJ2-5, with D maybe TRBD1 (6 bases). V was trimmed by 3 bases and J by 2 bases, leaving 13 bases between them. From germline, CDR1 is SGHTA and CDR2 FQGNSA. CDR3 length: 15 residues. The CDR3 region has the DNA TGTGCCAGCAGCTTGGACAGCGCACTACAAGAGACCCAGTACTTC. As protein: CASSLDSALQETQYF.

The chain couples TRBV10-3 to TRBJ2-5; 7 bases match TRBD2. The CDR3 contains 14 residues. Trimming at V came to 0 bases and at J to 5 bases, leaving 3 bases not matched to a gene. Germline V gene lookup returns CDR1 ENHRY and CDR2 SYGVKD. CDR3 nucleotides: TGTGCCATCAGTGAGTCGGGAGGGTCCGAGACCCAGTACTTC. Residues: CAISESGGSETQYF.

This clonotype was found many times. The chain uses TRBV7-9 and TRBJ2-7, with 14 bases matching TRBD2. The CDR3 spans 16 residues. With 10 bases clipped from V and 0 bases from J, the junction kept 8 bases outside the gene matches. The germline V gene has CDR1 SEHNR and CDR2 FQNEAQ (reference sequence). Here the CDR3 DNA reads TGTGCCACCTCCGGACTAGCGGGAGGATTCTCCTACGAGCAGTACTTC. It translates to CATSGLAGGFSYEQYF.

The table lists this clonotype with a few counts. The V gene is TRBV2, the J gene TRBJ1-5, with 7 bases lining up with TRBD1. Per germline, CDR1 SNHLY and CDR2 FYNNEI. CDR3 size: 14 residues. The junction had 4 bases not matched to a gene; V was cut back by 7 bases and J by 1 base. CDR3 protein: CASNRGGSNQPQHF. The CDR3 DNA reads as TGTGCCAGCAACAGGGGCGGGAGCAATCAGCCCCAGCATTTT.